These 23 T cell receptor beta chains share one sample of origin, sequenced in a study of CD8 T cells in ankylosing spondylitis. TCRdb reprocessed the 5' RACE reads via MiXCR and lists one record per CDR3 protein. The sample consists of about 360,000 distinct CDR3 sequences, 20% to 25% of them appearing once. The sequenced material came from blood, either unsorted or a sorted T cell fraction (not recorded which). The source is a male donor with ankylosing spondylitis or in good health (not recorded which).

The chain combines TRBV6-5 with TRBJ2-7, with 7 bases matching TRBD1. Germline assignment: CDR1 MNHEY and CDR2 SVGAGI. V shed 4 bases and J 1 base; nucleotides not matched to a gene: 7. The length of the CDR3 is 15 residues. CDR3 amino acids: CASSSRRQGSYEQYF. In DNA, the CDR3 is TGTGCCAGCAGTTCCCGACGACAGGGATCCTACGAGCAGTACTTC.

This clonotype was seen more than once but under ten times. The chain couples TRBV2 to TRBJ2-2; 9 nucleotides match TRBD1. With 6 bases clipped from V and 2 bases from J, the junction kept 10 bases outside the gene matches. CDR1 is SNHLY and CDR2 is FYNNEI in the germline V gene. The CDR3 spans 17 residues. CDR3 DNA: TGTGCCAGCAGCGTTCCAAAGGGACAGGGCAACACCGGGGAGCTGTTTTTT. It codes for CASSVPKGQGNTGELFF.

This clonotype occurred a few times. The chain carries TRBV3-1 and TRBJ1-5; D gene uncertain. The CDR3 totals 10 residues. The ends were cut back, 7 bases at V and 10 bases at J, with 8 bases in the middle. CDR1 and CDR2 (germline): LGHDT, YNNKEL (reference sequence). The CDR3 nucleotides are TGTGCCAGCATCTTGAGTCCCCAGCATTTT. Amino acid sequence: CASILSPQHF.

The chain couples TRBV5-6 to TRBJ2-7; D is unclear. The germline V gene has CDR1 SGHDT and CDR2 YYEEEE. The CDR3 covers 14 residues. V was pared by 4 bases and J by 0 bases, with 11 bases between. The CDR3 nucleotides read TGTGCCAGCAGCGCCGGGCCCCTCTCCTACGAGCAGTACTTC. It yields the protein CASSAGPLSYEQYF.

In this sample, this clonotype turned up a few times. CDR3 in amino acids: CASSFGTGQGGSSYNEQFF. The CDR3 region has the DNA TGTGCCAGCAGCTTTGGGACCGGACAGGGGGGGAGCTCCTACAATGAGCAGTTCTTC. The genes are TRBV7-7 and TRBJ2-1; 10 bases fit TRBD1. Unmatched junction bases numbered 11, after V lost 3 bases and J lost 0 bases. CDR1 and CDR2 (germline): SSHAT, FNYEAQ (reference sequence). This CDR3 has 19 residues.

The rearrangement links TRBV29-1 to TRBJ1-2; D gene uncertain. This CDR3 region has 12 residues. Trimming pared 8 bases from V and 2 bases from J, leaving 12 bases between. Germline CDR1 SQVTM, CDR2 ANQGSEA. CDR3 amino acids: CSHQDTNYGYTF. The CDR3 DNA is TGCAGCCACCAGGATACCAACTATGGCTACACCTTC.

This clonotype has more than one count but fewer than ten. CDR3: CASSEWHPRSQGRREETQYF. CDR3 nucleotides: TGTGCCAGCAGTGAATGGCATCCCAGGTCGCAGGGGCGGCGGGAGGAGACCCAGTACTTC. This rearrangement joins TRBV2 to TRBJ2-5; D is perhaps TRBD2 (7 bases). The V gene lost 2 bases and the J gene lost 5 bases, with 30 bases spanning the gap. The CDR3 loop spans 20 amino acids. Germline loops: CDR1 SNHLY, CDR2 FYNNEI.

This clonotype was detected only a few times. The chain employs TRBV29-1 and TRBJ2-7; TRBD1 aligns across 9 bases. V was clipped by 6 bases and J by 2 bases; unmatched bases: 8. Germline CDR1 reads SQVTM; CDR2 reads ANQGSEA. The CDR3 has 14 residues. CDR3 in amino acids: CSVTGTGNTYEQYF. For the CDR3, the DNA is TGCAGCGTCACCGGGACAGGGAACACCTACGAGCAGTACTTC.

The genes are TRBV7-9 and TRBJ2-7, with TRBD1 matching over 7 bases. Germline CDR1 reads SEHNR; CDR2 reads FQNEAQ (reference sequence). The CDR3 consists of 14 residues. The V and J ends lost 5 bases and 0 bases, in that order; junction bases with no gene match: 4. CDR3 in amino acids: CASSTDRASYEQYF. CDR3 DNA sequence: TGTGCCAGCAGCACCGACAGGGCCTCCTACGAGCAGTACTTC. Filled out from reference TRBV7-9 and TRBJ2-7, the complete variable domain reads DTGVSQNPRHKITKRGQNVTFRCDPISEHNRLYWYRQTLGQGPEFLTYFQNEAQLEKSRLLSDRFSAERPKGSFSTLEIQRTEQGDSAMYLCASSTDRASYEQYFGPGTRLTVT.

The V call is TRBV6-1, the J call TRBJ2-1, with 7 positions matching TRBD1. J gave up 8 bases and V 6 bases, and 10 bases lay outside the gene matches. The CDR3 spans 14 residues. Germline V gene data show CDR1 as MNHNS and CDR2 as SASEGT. CDR3 protein: CASRRQGSRDEQFF. CDR3 sequence (DNA): TGTGCCAGCAGGAGACAGGGAAGTAGGGATGAGCAGTTCTTC.

In this sample, this clonotype turned up a few times. The chain joins TRBV12-3 or TRBV12-4 to TRBJ2-1, with 7 nucleotides matching TRBD1. The CDR3 runs to 12 residues. Losses at the gene ends were 6 bases for V and 9 bases for J; bases not matched to a gene: 5. CDR3 residues: CASSKRGPEQFF. The DNA for the CDR3 is TGTGCCAGCAGCAAAAGGGGGCCTGAGCAGTTCTTC.

This clonotype appeared a few times. Here the CDR3 reads CASSLVLGQVLPGEQYF. The CDR3, as DNA: TGTGCCAGCAGTTTAGTCTTAGGGCAGGTGCTGCCCGGCGAGCAGTACTTC. V and J are TRBV12-3 or TRBV12-4 and TRBJ2-7, with D unresolved. V dropped 1 base and J dropped 6 bases, with 22 bases sitting between them. This CDR3 comprises 17 residues.

The J gene is TRBJ2-7, the V gene TRBV6-2 or TRBV6-3; D ambiguous. V gave up 1 base and J gave up 3 bases, with 7 bases separating them. Germline assignment: CDR1 MNHEY and CDR2 SVGEGT. The CDR3 consists of 13 residues. The DNA for the CDR3 is TGTGCCAGCAGTTACTTGGGCATCTACGAGCAGTACTTC. It encodes CASSYLGIYEQYF.

The V and J genes are TRBV12-3 or TRBV12-4 and TRBJ1-5; a possible D gene is TRBD1 (5 bases). The CDR3 loop spans 16 amino acids. Trimming cost V 1 base and J 6 bases, with 16 bases left between them. As DNA, the CDR3 is TGTGCCAGCAGTTTAGTTGACAGTAAATGGGGTCAGCCCCAGCATTTT. As protein: CASSLVDSKWGQPQHF.

The table lists this clonotype with many counts. The rearrangement links TRBV27 to TRBJ2-1; no firm D call. The germline CDR1 and CDR2 sequences are MNHEY and SMNVEV (reference sequence). Trimming took off 3 bases at V and 0 bases at J, with 3 bases between the two ends. The CDR3 runs to 13 residues. CDR3: CASSFSSYNEQFF. CDR3 bases: TGTGCCAGCAGTTTTAGCTCCTACAATGAGCAGTTCTTC.

This chain joins TRBV25-1 and TRBJ1-2; D gene ambiguous. The germline V gene has CDR1 MGHDK and CDR2 SYGVNS. The CDR3 has 13 amino acids. Trimming shortened V by 1 base and J by 8 bases, and 11 bases separated the two germline ends. The CDR3 nucleotides read TGTGCCAGCAGTGAATTTACAATCGCAGGCTACACCTTC. Its protein is CASSEFTIAGYTF.

This clonotype was counted between two and nine times. This rearrangement joins TRBV29-1 to TRBJ2-3, with 10 bases fitting TRBD1. The CDR3 totals 18 residues. J was trimmed by 6 bases and V by 2 bases; bases with no gene match: 17. Germline loops: CDR1 SQVTM, CDR2 ANQGSEA. CDR3 sequence (DNA): TGCAGCGTTGAAAGTATGGGACAGGGGATCCTAGGCTGGGATACGCAGTATTTT. Translating it yields CSVESMGQGILGWDTQYF.

This clonotype came up many times. V usage is TRBV6-4 and J usage is TRBJ2-3; 7 bases map to TRBD2. CDR1 and CDR2 from the germline V gene are MRHNA and SNTAGT. The CDR3 totals 14 residues. J lost 1 base, V lost 2 bases, and 0 bases had no gene match. The CDR3 DNA is TGTGCCAGCAGTGACGCGGGGGGCACAGATACGCAGTATTTT. Translating it yields CASSDAGGTDTQYF.

This rearrangement joins TRBV9 to TRBJ2-7; D possibly matches TRBD1 or TRBD2 (5 bases each). The CDR3 is 14 residues long. V was pared by 2 bases and J by 1 base, with 10 bases between. Germline V gene lookup returns CDR1 SGDLS and CDR2 YYNGEE. For the CDR3, the DNA is TGTGCCAGCAGCGTCGGGACCGTTTCCTACGAGCAGTACTTC. This encodes CASSVGTVSYEQYF.

This clonotype was found a few times. The chain carries TRBV12-3 or TRBV12-4 and TRBJ2-3, with 8 bases that match TRBD1. The CDR3 contains 15 residues. V trimming: 5 bases; J trimming: 2 bases; junction bases outside the gene matches: 6. DNA of the CDR3: TGTGCCAGCAGTCTAGGACAGGGCTTCACAGATACGCAGTATTTT. It is translated as CASSLGQGFTDTQYF.

The chain joins TRBV24-1 to TRBJ2-1, with TRBD1 matching over 11 bases. The ends lost 3 bases at V and 8 bases at J; junction bases unmatched: 8. This CDR3 has 16 residues. From germline, CDR1 is KGHDR and CDR2 SFDVKD. CDR3 protein: CATSDGQGAFEDEQFF. For the CDR3, the DNA is TGTGCCACCAGTGATGGACAGGGGGCGTTCGAGGATGAGCAGTTCTTC.

Only a few counts were recorded for this clonotype. V gene TRBV20-1 combines with J gene TRBJ1-2; D perhaps matches TRBD1 (6 bases). The CDR3 has 13 residues. Trimming left V 6 bases short and J 3 bases short, with 14 bases between. CDR1 and CDR2 from the germline V gene are DFQATT and SNEGSKA (reference sequence). This CDR3 is CSAPDGGYYGYTF. The CDR3 DNA reads TGCAGTGCCCCGGACGGGGGCTACTATGGCTACACCTTC.

The chain links TRBV4-2 to TRBJ1-2, with unresolved D. Germline values: CDR1 LGHNA, CDR2 YNFKEQ. The CDR3 sequence is 14 residues long. V was shortened by 0 bases and J by 4 bases, with 9 bases between the two germline ends. The CDR3, as DNA: TGTGCCAGCAGCCAAGATAACATGGGCTATGGCTACACCTTC. It translates to CASSQDNMGYGYTF.